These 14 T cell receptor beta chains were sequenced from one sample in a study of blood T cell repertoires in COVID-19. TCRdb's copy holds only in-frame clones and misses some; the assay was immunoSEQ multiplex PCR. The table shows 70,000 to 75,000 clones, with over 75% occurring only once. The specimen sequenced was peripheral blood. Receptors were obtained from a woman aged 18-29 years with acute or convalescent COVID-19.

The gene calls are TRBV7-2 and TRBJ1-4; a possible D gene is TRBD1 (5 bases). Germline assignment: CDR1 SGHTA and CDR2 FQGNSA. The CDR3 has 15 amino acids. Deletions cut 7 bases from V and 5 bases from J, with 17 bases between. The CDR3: CASTTFGGTNEKLFF. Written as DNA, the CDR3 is TGTGCCAGCACGACGTTTGGGGGGACGAATGAAAAACTGTTTTTT.

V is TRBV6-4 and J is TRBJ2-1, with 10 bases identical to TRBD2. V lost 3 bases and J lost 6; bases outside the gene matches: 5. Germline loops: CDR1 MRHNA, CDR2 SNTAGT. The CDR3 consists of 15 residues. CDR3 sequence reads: CASSEEGLATNEQFF. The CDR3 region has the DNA TGTGCCAGCAGTGAGGAGGGACTAGCGACCAATGAGCAGTTCTTC.

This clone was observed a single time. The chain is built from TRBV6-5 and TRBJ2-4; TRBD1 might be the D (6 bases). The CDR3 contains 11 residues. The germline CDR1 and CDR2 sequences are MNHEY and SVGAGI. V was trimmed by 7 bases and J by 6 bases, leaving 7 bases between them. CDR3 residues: CASKTGNIQYF. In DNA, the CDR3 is TGTGCCAGCAAGACAGGAAACATTCAGTACTTC.

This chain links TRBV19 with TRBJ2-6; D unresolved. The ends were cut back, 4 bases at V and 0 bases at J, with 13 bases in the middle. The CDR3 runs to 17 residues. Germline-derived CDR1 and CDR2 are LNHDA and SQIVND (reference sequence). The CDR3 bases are TGTGCCAGTAGTAACATGAACAGACGCTCTGGGGCCAACGTCCTGACTTTC. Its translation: CASSNMNRRSGANVLTF.

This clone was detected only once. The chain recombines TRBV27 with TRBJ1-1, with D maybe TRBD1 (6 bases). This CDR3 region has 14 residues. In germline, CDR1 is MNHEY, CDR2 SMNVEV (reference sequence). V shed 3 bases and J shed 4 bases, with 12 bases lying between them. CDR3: CASSFSGAGTEAFF. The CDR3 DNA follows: TGTGCCAGCAGTTTCTCAGGGGCTGGCACTGAAGCTTTCTTT.

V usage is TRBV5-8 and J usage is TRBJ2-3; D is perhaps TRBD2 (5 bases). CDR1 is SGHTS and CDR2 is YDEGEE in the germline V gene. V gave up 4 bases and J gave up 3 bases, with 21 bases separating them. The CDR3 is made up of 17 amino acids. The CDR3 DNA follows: TGTGCCAGCAGCATCGGCCTTCTTAGGAGGATTACAGATACGCAGTATTTT. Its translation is CASSIGLLRRITDTQYF.

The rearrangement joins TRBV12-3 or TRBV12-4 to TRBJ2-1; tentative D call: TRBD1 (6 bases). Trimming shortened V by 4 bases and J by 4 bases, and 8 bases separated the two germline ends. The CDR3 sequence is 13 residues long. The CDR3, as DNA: TGTGCCAGCAGTTATGACAGGTACAATGAGCAGTTCTTC. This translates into CASSYDRYNEQFF.

The CDR3 DNA follows: TGTGCCAGCAGCCTAACTAGCGCGGCCCAGTACTTC. Translated, it gives CASSLTSAAQYF. The chain links TRBV3-1 (or the pseudogene TRBV3-2) to TRBJ2-5, with 7 bases matching TRBD2. V was pared by 4 bases and J by 9 bases, with 5 bases of the junction left unmatched. The CDR3 sequence is 12 residues long. Germline V gene sequence: CDR1 LGHDT, CDR2 YNNKEL (reference sequence).

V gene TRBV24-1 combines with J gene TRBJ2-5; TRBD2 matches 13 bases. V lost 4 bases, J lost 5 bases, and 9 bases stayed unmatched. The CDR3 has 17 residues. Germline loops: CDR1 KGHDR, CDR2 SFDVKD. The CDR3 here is CATSDPTSGGPGETQYF. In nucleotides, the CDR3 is TGTGCCACCAGTGACCCGACTAGCGGGGGGCCGGGGGAGACCCAGTACTTC.

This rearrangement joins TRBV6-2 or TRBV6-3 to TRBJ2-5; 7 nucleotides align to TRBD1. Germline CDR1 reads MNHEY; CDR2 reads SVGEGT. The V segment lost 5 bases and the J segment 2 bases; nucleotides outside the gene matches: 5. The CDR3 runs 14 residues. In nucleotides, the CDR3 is TGTGCCAGCAGTCAACCCAGGGGGCAAGAGACCCAGTACTTC. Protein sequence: CASSQPRGQETQYF.

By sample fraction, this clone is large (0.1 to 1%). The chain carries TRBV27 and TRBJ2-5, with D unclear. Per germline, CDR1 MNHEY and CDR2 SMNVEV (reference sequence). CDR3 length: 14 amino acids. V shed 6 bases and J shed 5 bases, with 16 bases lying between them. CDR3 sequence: CASSPSEVGETQYF. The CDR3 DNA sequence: TGTGCCAGCAGCCCAAGCGAGGTTGGTGAGACCCAGTACTTC.

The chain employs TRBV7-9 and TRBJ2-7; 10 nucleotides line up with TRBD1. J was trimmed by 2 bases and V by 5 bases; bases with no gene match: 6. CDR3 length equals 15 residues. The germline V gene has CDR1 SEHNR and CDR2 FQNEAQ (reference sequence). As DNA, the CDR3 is TGTGCCAGCAGCCCGGGGACAGGGGACACCTACGAGCAGTACTTC. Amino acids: CASSPGTGDTYEQYF.

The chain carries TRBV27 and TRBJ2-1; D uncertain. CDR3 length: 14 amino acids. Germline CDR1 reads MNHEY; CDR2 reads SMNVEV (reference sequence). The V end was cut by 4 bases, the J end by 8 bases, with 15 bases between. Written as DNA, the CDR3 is TGTGCCAGCAGTTCCTCCCTGACTGGGTATGAGCAGTTCTTC. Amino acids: CASSSSLTGYEQFF.

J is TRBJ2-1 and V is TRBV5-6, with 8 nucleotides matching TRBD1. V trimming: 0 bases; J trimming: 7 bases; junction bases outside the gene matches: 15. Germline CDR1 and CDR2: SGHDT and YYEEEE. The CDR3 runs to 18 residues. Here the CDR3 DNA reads TGTGCCAGCAGCTTGGTGGCGAGGAGAGACAGGGGCGGAAATGAGCAGTTCTTC. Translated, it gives CASSLVARRDRGGNEQFF. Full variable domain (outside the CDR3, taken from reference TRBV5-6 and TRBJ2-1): DAGVTQSPTHLIKTRGQQVTLRCSPKSGHDTVSWYQQALGQGPQFIFQYYEEEERQRGNFPDRFSGHQFPNYSSELNVNALLLGDSALYLCASSLVARRDRGGNEQFFGPGTRLTVL.